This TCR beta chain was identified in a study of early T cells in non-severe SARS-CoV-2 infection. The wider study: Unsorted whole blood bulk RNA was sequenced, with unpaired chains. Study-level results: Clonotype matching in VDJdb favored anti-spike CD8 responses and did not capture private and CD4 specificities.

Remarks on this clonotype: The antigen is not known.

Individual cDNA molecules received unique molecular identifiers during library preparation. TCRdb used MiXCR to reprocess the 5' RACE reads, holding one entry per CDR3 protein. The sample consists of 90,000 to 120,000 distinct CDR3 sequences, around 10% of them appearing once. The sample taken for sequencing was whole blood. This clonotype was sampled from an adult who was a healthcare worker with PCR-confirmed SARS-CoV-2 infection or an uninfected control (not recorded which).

This chain's CDR3 is CAWSRSVPEAFF. DNA of the CDR3: TGTGCCTGGAGTAGGTCGGTACCTGAAGCTTTCTTT. The chain joins TRBV30 to TRBJ1-1; no clear D. V lost 2 bases and J lost 6, with 10 bases in between. CDR3 length: 12 amino acids. CDR1 and CDR2 (germline): GTSNPN, SVGIG (reference sequence).